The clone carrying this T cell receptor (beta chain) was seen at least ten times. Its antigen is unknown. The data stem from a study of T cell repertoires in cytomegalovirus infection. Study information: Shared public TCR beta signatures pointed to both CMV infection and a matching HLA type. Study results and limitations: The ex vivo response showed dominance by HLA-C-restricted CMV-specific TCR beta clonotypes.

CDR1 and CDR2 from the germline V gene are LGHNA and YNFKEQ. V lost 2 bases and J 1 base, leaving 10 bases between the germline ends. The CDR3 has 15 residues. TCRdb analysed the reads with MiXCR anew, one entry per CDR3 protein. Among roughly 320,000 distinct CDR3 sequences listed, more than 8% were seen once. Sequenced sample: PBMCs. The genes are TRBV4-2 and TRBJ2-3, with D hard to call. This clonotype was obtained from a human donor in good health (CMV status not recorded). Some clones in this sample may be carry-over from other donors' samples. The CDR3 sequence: CASSQTGAGTDTQYF. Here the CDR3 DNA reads TGTGCCAGCAGCCAAACCGGCGCCGGCACAGATACGCAGTATTTT.